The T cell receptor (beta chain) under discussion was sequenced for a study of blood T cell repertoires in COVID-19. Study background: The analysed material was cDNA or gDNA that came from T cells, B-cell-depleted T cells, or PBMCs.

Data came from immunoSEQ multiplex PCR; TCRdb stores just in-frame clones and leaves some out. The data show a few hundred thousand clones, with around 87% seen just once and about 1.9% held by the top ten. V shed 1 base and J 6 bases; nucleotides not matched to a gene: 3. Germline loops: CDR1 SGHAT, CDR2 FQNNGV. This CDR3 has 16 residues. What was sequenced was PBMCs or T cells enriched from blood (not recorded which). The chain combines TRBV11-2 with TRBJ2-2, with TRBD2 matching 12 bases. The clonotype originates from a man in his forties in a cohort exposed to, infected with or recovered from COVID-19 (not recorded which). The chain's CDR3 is CASSLVLAGGAGELFF. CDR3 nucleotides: TGTGCCAGCAGCTTAGTACTAGCGGGAGGTGCCGGGGAGCTGTTTTTT.